What follows are 18 T cell receptor beta chains derived from one specimen sequenced in a study of T cell repertoires in cytomegalovirus infection. TCRdb ran MiXCR on the reads and lists one entry per CDR3 protein. The data hold approximately 140,000 distinct CDR3 sequences, with roughly 25% observed a single time. These receptors have no identified antigens. Sequences were obtained from PBMCs, sequenced either directly or after in vitro stimulation (not recorded which). The source is a human donor in good health (CMV status not recorded). Some clones in this sample may be carry-over from other donors' samples.

This clonotype turned up a few times. This chain links TRBV20-1 with TRBJ2-7; the D gene is possibly TRBD2 (6 bases). Germline V gene lookup returns CDR1 DFQATT and CDR2 SNEGSKA (reference sequence). Trimming removed 6 bases from V and 5 bases from J, with 20 bases in between. CDR3 length: 14 residues. The CDR3 sequence is CSAQLDGRSHEQYF. In nucleotides, the CDR3 is TGCAGTGCCCAGCTCGATGGGAGGTCCCACGAGCAGTACTTC.

The rearrangement uses TRBV6-2 or TRBV6-3 and TRBJ2-2; the D is unclear. Germline CDR1 MNHEY, CDR2 SVGEGT. There are 14 residues in the CDR3. V lost 6 bases, J lost 8 bases, and 16 bases lay in between. CDR3 nucleotide sequence: TGTGCCAGCAGACCCACGTCCTCCCGGGGGGAGCTGTTTTTT. As protein: CASRPTSSRGELFF.

In this sample, this clonotype turned up a few times. The chain has TRBV4-3 and TRBJ2-7; D remains ambiguous. Germline values: CDR1 LGHNA, CDR2 YSLEER. Trimming removed 1 base from V and 6 bases from J, with 7 bases in between. The CDR3 spans 12 residues. CDR3 loop: CASSQGDGEQYF. CDR3 in DNA: TGCGCCAGCAGCCAAGGAGACGGCGAGCAGTACTTC.

This clonotype was detected only a few times. The chain's CDR3 is CASSRGWGEAFF. The CDR3 nucleotides are TGTGCCAGCAGTCGGGGGTGGGGTGAAGCTTTCTTT. The rearrangement joins TRBV12-3 or TRBV12-4 to TRBJ1-1, with D perhaps TRBD1 (5 bases). The CDR3 runs 12 residues. The germline V and J ends were trimmed by 5 bases and 7 bases, with 11 bases remaining between them.

The J gene is TRBJ1-6, the V gene TRBV6-6; D not resolved. The V and J ends lost 7 bases and 5 bases respectively, with 21 bases between them. The CDR3 is made up of 17 amino acids. Germline loops: CDR1 MNHNY, CDR2 SVGAGI (reference sequence). The CDR3 DNA reads TGTGCCAGCAAGGGTGGTATGAACAGTAGAAATAATTCACCCCTCCACTTT. Translation gives CASKGGMNSRNNSPLHF.

This clonotype was detected only once. V gene TRBV27 combines with J gene TRBJ2-5, with D unresolved. The V gene's germline CDR1 is MNHEY and CDR2 SMNVEV (reference sequence). The length of the CDR3 is 13 residues. V was cut by 5 bases and J by 5 bases, with 12 bases left in between. The DNA of the CDR3 is TGTGCCAGCAGTCCCGACACACGGGAGACCCAGTACTTC. It yields the protein CASSPDTRETQYF.

The chain couples TRBV27 to TRBJ1-5; D gene unclear. The V end lost 5 bases, the J end lost 0 bases, and 11 bases lay between the germline ends. There are 15 residues in the CDR3. The germline V gene has CDR1 MNHEY and CDR2 SMNVEV (reference sequence). The CDR3 DNA sequence: TGTGCCAGCAGTACAATTTTTAATAGCAATCAGCCCCAGCATTTT. It codes for CASSTIFNSNQPQHF.

This clonotype was recorded a few times. This chain connects TRBV7-9 to TRBJ1-5; possibly TRBD1 for D (5 bases). CDR3 length: 14 amino acids. Germline CDR1 reads SEHNR; CDR2 reads FQNEAQ (reference sequence). V dropped 6 bases and J dropped 3 bases, with 12 bases sitting between them. Here the CDR3 DNA reads TGTGCCAGCAGTCTTCCAGGGATCAATCAGCCCCAGCATTTT. Amino acid sequence: CASSLPGINQPQHF.

This clonotype was detected many times. This sequence joins TRBV7-2 and TRBJ1-1; D uncertain. Between the trimmed V and J ends, which lost 5 bases and 1 base, there was a span of 17 bases. From germline, CDR1 is SGHTA and CDR2 FQGNSA. This CDR3 contains 16 residues. The DNA of the CDR3 is TGTGCCAGCAGCGGACGGACTTATCAGCCGAACACTGAAGCTTTCTTT. Residues: CASSGRTYQPNTEAFF.

The rearrangement links TRBV4-3 to TRBJ2-5; TRBD2 agrees at 8 bases. The CDR3 extends over 16 amino acids. V shed 0 bases, J shed 4 bases, and the junction held 7 bases outside the gene matches. Looked up from germline, CDR1 is LGHNA and CDR2 is YSLEER. For the CDR3, the DNA is TGCGCCAGCAGCCAAGATGGAGGAGCGGGAGTAGAGACCCAGTACTTC. This translates into CASSQDGGAGVETQYF.

This clonotype was counted at least ten times. This chain uses TRBV7-2 with TRBJ2-3; no clear D gene. V lost 5 bases, J lost 1 base, and 10 bases lay in between. The CDR3 has 14 amino acids. Germline V gene data show CDR1 as SGHTA and CDR2 as FQGNSA. The CDR3 reads CASSLETGTDTQYF. The CDR3 nucleotides are TGTGCCAGCAGCCTAGAGACTGGCACAGATACGCAGTATTTT. The full variable domain, completed using reference TRBV7-2 and TRBJ2-3, is GAGVSQSPSNKVTEKGKDVELRCDPISGHTALYWYRQSLGQGLEFLIYFQGNSAPDKSGLPSDRFSAERTGGSVSTLTIQRTQQEDSAVYLCASSLETGTDTQYFGPGTRLTVL.

V gene TRBV29-1 combines with J gene TRBJ2-2, with no clear D. Germline loops: CDR1 SQVTM, CDR2 ANQGSEA. CDR3 length: 12 amino acids. Trimming stripped 4 bases from V and 7 bases from J, with 10 bases between. CDR3 bases: TGCAGCGTTGTTCGGGTTGACGGGGAGCTGTTTTTT. Translated: CSVVRVDGELFF.

Ten or more counts support this clonotype. This CDR3 reads CAWSVLYREVPNTGELFF. In DNA, the CDR3 is TGTGCCTGGAGTGTACTGTACAGGGAGGTACCGAACACCGGGGAGCTGTTTTTT. The chain combines TRBV30 with TRBJ2-2; D may match TRBD1 or TRBD2 (6 bases each). This CDR3 has 18 residues. The germline V and J ends were trimmed by 0 bases and 0 bases, with 17 bases remaining between them. Germline CDR1 and CDR2: GTSNPN and SVGIG (reference sequence).

In its sample, this clonotype was seen many times. The V gene is TRBV7-2, the J gene TRBJ2-3; 7 bases match TRBD2. In germline, CDR1 is SGHTA, CDR2 FQGNSA. This CDR3 spans 15 amino acids. V gave up 1 base and J gave up 9 bases; unmatched junction bases: 10. CDR3 nucleotides: TGTGCCAGCAGCTTAGGACTAGCAGCCCCGGGGACGCAGTATTTT. It encodes CASSLGLAAPGTQYF. Drawing the rest from reference TRBV7-2 and TRBJ2-3, the complete variable domain is GAGVSQSPSNKVTEKGKDVELRCDPISGHTALYWYRQSLGQGLEFLIYFQGNSAPDKSGLPSDRFSAERTGGSVSTLTIQRTQQEDSAVYLCASSLGLAAPGTQYFGPGTRLTVL.

This sequence joins TRBV7-6 and TRBJ2-5, with D hard to call. The CDR3 has 13 residues. V gave up 5 bases and J gave up 0 bases, with 7 bases separating them. Germline CDR1 and CDR2: SGHVS and FNYEAQ. DNA of the CDR3: TGTGCCAGCAGCCGAATCAACCAAGAGACCCAGTACTTC. Its translation: CASSRINQETQYF.

This clonotype is categorized as large. The V gene is TRBV6-1, the J gene TRBJ1-2; D is perhaps TRBD1 (6 bases). From germline, CDR1 is MNHNS and CDR2 SASEGT. Trimming removed 6 bases from V and 6 bases from J, with 17 bases in between. The CDR3 length is 14 residues. The CDR3 nucleotides read TGTGCCAGCAGCCTACAGGGCGGCGGAGATGGCTACACCTTC. Protein product: CASSLQGGGDGYTF.

The chain links TRBV20-1 to TRBJ2-1; a possible D gene is TRBD2 (6 bases). Germline CDR1 reads DFQATT; CDR2 reads SNEGSKA (reference sequence). The CDR3 length is 14 residues. Trimming pared 3 bases from V and 10 bases from J, leaving 19 bases between. CDR3 sequence: CSASPSARRVEQFF. In DNA form, the CDR3 reads TGCAGTGCTAGTCCTAGCGCCAGAAGAGTCGAGCAGTTCTTC.

This clonotype came up once. The rearrangement joins TRBV12-3 or TRBV12-4 to TRBJ2-5, with TRBD2 as a possible D gene (6 bases). The CDR3 has 14 residues. Trimming removed 6 bases from V and 5 bases from J, with 16 bases in between. The CDR3 loop is CASRLGRRSETQYF. The CDR3 region has the DNA TGTGCCAGCAGATTGGGGAGGAGGTCGGAGACCCAGTACTTC.